Reported below is one T cell receptor (beta chain). This sample was taken from a study of human T cells and chemical hapten exposure. Germline V CDR1 and CDR2: SGHAT, FQNNGV. This CDR3 region has 12 residues. Between the trimmed V and J ends, which lost 2 bases and 5 bases, there was a span of 6 bases. Unique molecular identifiers were attached to individual cDNA molecules during library preparation. Methods used by the authors: Samples ranged from 23,224 to 690,600 TCRs, with a median of roughly 96,000. TCRdb reprocessed the RACE reads with MiXCR, giving one entry per CDR3 protein. None of the V and J calls come from the authors' own analysis; TCRdb made them. The sample has about 400,000 distinct CDR3 sequences; about 6% are singletons. Time point noted: patch test 2, 6 weeks after DPC sensitization. The treatment: therapeutic diphenylcyclopropenone sensitization with weekly scalp DPC. Blood draws came before every patch-test application.

The TCR originated in a young woman with alopecia areata. Some clones in this sample may be carry-over from other donors' samples. This chain joins TRBV11-2 and TRBJ1-2; tentatively, D is TRBD1 (5 bases). The source material was whole blood, sampled in connection with sensitization to the hapten diphenylcyclopropenone (DPC). The CDR3 DNA reads as TGTGCCAGCAGCTTAAAGGGGTATGGCTACACCTTC. It codes for CASSLKGYGYTF.